Listed here is a single T cell receptor (beta chain). Its antigen remains unidentified. Nothing much larger sits one base from this clone, and base qualities are not available. Libraries of naive CD8 T cells were built from around 20,000 to 990,000 sorted cells, with 10%, 30% or 50% of the purified RNA used. Naive CD8 T cells, defined as CD8+CD4-CCR7+CD45RA+, were FACS-sorted into RLT Plus buffer on a BD FACSAria II. To test detection sensitivity, Jurkat RNA equivalent to approximately nine TCR copies was spiked into samples of about 19,000-1,100,000 naive CD8 T cells. Enrichment of CD8 T cells was performed with RosetteSep CD8+ T Cell Enrichment Cocktail and Ficoll-Paque, after which ACK red cell lysis was carried out. The data derive from a study of molecular identifiers for immune sequencing clone quantification (dated by TCRdb to 2017 to 2018). Regarding the complete study: In a replicate experiment, RNA from roughly 18,000 or 92,000 naive CD8 T cells was split into five aliquots, four of which were sequenced. This methods study benchmarked molecular-identifier clustering-based TCR repertoire sequencing (MIDCIRS) and TCR RNA copy counting, using CD8 T cells to do so.

The full study reports these points: A single cell's worth of spiked-in Jurkat TCR RNA was reported detectable even among 750,000 to 1,000,000 naive CD8 T cells. Roughly 3 recovered TCR RNA copies per cell were obtained by modeling, versus approximately 10 by digital PCR, implying a capture efficiency of approximately 30%. When barcode sub-clustering was not used, chimeric consensus sequences inflated TCR diversity, with chimeras reaching as high as 47%. Spiked-in Jurkat TCR RNA (approximately 10 copies' worth), which is not part of the donor repertoire, was contained in the naive libraries. In CMV-specific effector cells, clones with more than 20 RNA copies accounted for over 99% of molecules, whereas in naive cells such clones accounted for under 1%. The sizes of highly expanded clones could end up underestimated when identical TCR molecules share a barcode.

Library preparation used PCR. The sequencer was a NextSeq 500. Bulk TCR libraries were made following a previously described method, with the TCR primers given in Table S5. Total RNA was purified with the Qiagen AllPrep DNA/RNA kit. Before analysis, reads from multiple sequencing runs of one library were combined. The original methods were these. Only reads with exact TCR constant sequence were kept, trimmed to 150 nt, and grouped by their 12-nt molecular barcodes. Reads in each barcode group were sub-clustered using a 15% Levenshtein threshold, and a quality-weighted consensus sequence was built for each RNA molecule. Non-functional sequences were filtered out, along with any lower-count sequence sitting one edit away from another sequence. Based on a fit of two negative binomial distributions, barcode sub-clusters having less than 20% of the maximum read count were discarded. TCRdb handled the public reads itself, with Q25 trimming in fastp and clone calling in MiXCR, and kept productive beta chains. Identical CDR3 proteins give one entry, which carries the most common genes and DNA. TCRdb assigned the V and J calls; the authors' analysis was not used. The sample table shows about 510,000 distinct CDR3 sequences, and approximately 25% are seen once. The ten largest clones capture about 0.75% of the sample.

CDR1 and CDR2 were assigned from the germline V gene as SQVTM and ANQGSEA. Ends trimmed: V by 7 bases, J by 1 base; bases unmatched to a gene: 5. Taken from cysteine to phenylalanine, the CDR3 has 14 residues. CDR3 DNA only is kept here, 42 bases in frame from base 1. The specimen was naive CD8+ T cells from blood, with Jurkat cell RNA spiked in. The sample's cell subset or site label, in plain terms: FACS-sorted CD8+CD4-CCR7+CD45RA+ naive T cells. The sequence came from a human donor in good health. Some libraries in this study had Jurkat cell RNA spiked in. The chain joins TRBV29-1 to TRBJ2-1; TRBD1 fits 9 bases in the junction. For the CDR3, the sequence is CSGQGQGSYNEQFF. The DNA sequence is given as TGCAGCGGCCAAGGACAGGGGTCCTACAATGAGCAGTTCTTC.